The 30 T cell receptor beta chains given below trace back to one sample, sequenced in a study of beta chain features in type 1 diabetes. General study points: The study found moderately but significantly shorter TCRB CDR3s in all four CD4+ subsets of Type 1 diabetes patients.

These receptors have no identified antigens. The investigators reverse transcribed all of the isolated RNA, so they sequenced expressed TCRB transcripts. Sequenced by immunoSEQ multiplex PCR; TCRdb stores in-frame clones only, minus some. The table records approximately 730,000 clones, around an eighth of them present only once. The source material was naive CD4+ T cells from blood. Receptors were obtained from a man aged 18-30 years with type 1 diabetes.

CDR3 region: CASSVETQYF. CDR3 nucleotides: TGTGCCAGCAGTGTGGAGACCCAGTACTTC. The rearrangement uses TRBV2 and TRBJ2-5; D unclear. Germline V CDR1 and CDR2: SNHLY, FYNNEI. This CDR3 region has 10 residues. Trimming took off 4 bases at V and 5 bases at J, with 2 bases between the two ends.

In DNA, the CDR3 is TGTGCCAGCAGTTTGAGGGGGCCCTCCTACGAGCAGTACTTC. Protein sequence: CASSLRGPSYEQYF. The gene calls are TRBV28 and TRBJ2-7, with 7 bases lining up with TRBD1. The CDR3 contains 14 residues. Per the germline V gene, CDR1 is MDHEN and CDR2 is SYDVKM. Unmatched junction bases numbered 2, after V lost 3 bases and J lost 0 bases.

V is TRBV5-5 and J is TRBJ1-1; TRBD1 might be the D (5 bases). Germline V gene sequence: CDR1 SGHKS, CDR2 YYEKEE (reference sequence). The CDR3 sequence is 17 residues long. Deletions cut 1 base from V and 4 bases from J, with 20 bases between. The CDR3 DNA reads as TGTGCCAGCAGCTTGAAGGGTGGAGGGGCTAAGGGCACTGAAGCTTTCTTT. It encodes CASSLKGGGAKGTEAFF.

This clone was seen more than once but under ten times. CDR3 residues: CASRPDRGGNQPQHF. CDR3 nucleotide sequence: TGTGCCAGCAGACCGGACAGGGGAGGCAATCAGCCCCAGCATTTT. V usage is TRBV2 and J usage is TRBJ1-5; TRBD1 agrees at 9 bases. This CDR3 spans 15 amino acids. Germline V gene data show CDR1 as SNHLY and CDR2 as FYNNEI. After removal of 6 bases from V and 2 bases from J, the junction contained 5 bases not matched to a gene.

This clone was seen just once. This rearrangement joins TRBV2 to TRBJ1-2; 8 bases match TRBD1. Germline V gene sequence: CDR1 SNHLY, CDR2 FYNNEI. J gave up 4 bases and V 2 bases, and 12 bases lay outside the gene matches. The CDR3 is 17 amino acids. The CDR3 DNA follows: TGTGCCAGCAGTGAAAGGTTGGGGACAGGCCACTTCTATGGCTACACCTTC. This sequence encodes CASSERLGTGHFYGYTF.

The V gene is TRBV5-1, the J gene TRBJ2-5; D may be TRBD2 (5 bases). The CDR3 loop spans 15 amino acids. Trimming took off 0 bases at V and 5 bases at J, with 14 bases between the two ends. From germline, CDR1 is SGHRS and CDR2 YFSETQ. CDR3 amino acids: CASSLATGLGETQYF. Here the CDR3 DNA reads TGCGCCAGCAGCTTGGCGACGGGGTTGGGGGAGACCCAGTACTTC.

This clone was picked up a small number of times. The chain has TRBV11-2 and TRBJ2-3; 10 nucleotides line up with TRBD2. Germline V gene lookup returns CDR1 SGHAT and CDR2 FQNNGV. The trim removed 3 bases at V and 4 bases at J, leaving 7 bases unmatched. This CDR3 is built from 16 residues. This CDR3 reads CASSFTSGVWSDTQYF. The CDR3 region has the DNA TGTGCCAGCAGCTTTACTAGCGGGGTGTGGTCAGATACGCAGTATTTT.

This clone has a handful of counts. The chain carries TRBV7-2 and TRBJ2-7; D possibly uses TRBD1 or TRBD2 (5 bases each). Germline CDR1 is SGHTA and CDR2 is FQGNSA. The CDR3 contains 15 residues. V was cut by 5 bases and J by 0 bases, with 14 bases left in between. The CDR3 reads CASSRSVGVSYEQYF. Written as DNA, the CDR3 is TGTGCCAGCAGCCGGAGTGTGGGGGTCTCCTACGAGCAGTACTTC.

This clone was observed a handful of times. This rearrangement joins TRBV29-1 to TRBJ1-2; perhaps TRBD1 as D (5 bases). Germline lookup yields CDR1 SQVTM and CDR2 ANQGSEA. This CDR3 is built from 13 residues. Trimming stripped 8 bases from V and 10 bases from J, with 23 bases between. In nucleotides, the CDR3 is TGCAGCTTGAAACCGGGGCCTGAGTCTGTCTACACCTTC. Protein: CSLKPGPESVYTF.

The chain joins TRBV30 to TRBJ1-1, with D unclear. The CDR3 loop spans 13 amino acids. Germline CDR1 is GTSNPN and CDR2 is SVGIG (reference sequence). V gave up 0 bases and J gave up 7 bases, with 12 bases separating them. The CDR3: CAWSVFGPGEAFF. CDR3 in DNA: TGTGCCTGGAGTGTATTCGGTCCAGGTGAAGCTTTCTTT.

The CDR3 is CASSLEAGETQYF. The CDR3 coding sequence is TGTGCCAGCAGCTTGGAAGCGGGAGAGACCCAGTACTTC. V and J are TRBV5-4 and TRBJ2-5, with a tentative D call TRBD2 (6 bases). V was trimmed by 0 bases and J by 4 bases, leaving 7 bases between them. The length of the CDR3 is 13 residues. Germline CDR1 reads SGHNT; CDR2 reads YYREEE (reference sequence).

With regard to this clone: Other DNA sequences of this sample code for an identical CDR3. The gene calls are TRBV27 and TRBJ2-5; D not certain. Deletions cut 4 bases from V and 0 bases from J, with 0 bases between. Germline V gene lookup returns CDR1 MNHEY and CDR2 SMNVEV (reference sequence). The CDR3 contains 11 residues. The CDR3 DNA sequence: TGTGCCAGCAGTTACCAAGAGACCCAGTACTTC. This translates into CASSYQETQYF.

The chain employs TRBV4-1 and TRBJ1-5; D not resolved. Germline V gene sequence: CDR1 MGHRA, CDR2 YSYEKL. The CDR3 extends over 13 amino acids. V lost 0 bases to trimming and J lost 5 bases, with 5 bases between them. CDR3 protein: CASSQDWYQPQHF. CDR3 DNA: TGCGCCAGCAGCCAAGATTGGTATCAGCCCCAGCATTTT.

This clone was recorded a few times. The rearrangement links TRBV4-1 to TRBJ2-5, with 11 bases identical to TRBD2. Germline loops: CDR1 MGHRA, CDR2 YSYEKL. The V and J ends lost 0 bases and 5 bases, in that order; junction bases with no gene match: 5. CDR3 length: 16 residues. The CDR3 sequence is CASSQEASGGWETQYF. CDR3 in DNA: TGCGCCAGCAGCCAAGAGGCTAGCGGGGGGTGGGAGACCCAGTACTTC.

This clone was picked up many times. The same CDR3 also results from other DNA sequences found in this sample. The chain links TRBV30 to TRBJ2-5; D unclear. This CDR3 is 11 amino acids long. Germline CDR1 and CDR2: GTSNPN and SVGIG (reference sequence). Deletions cut 0 bases from V and 5 bases from J, with 4 bases between. The CDR3 here is CAWSVGETQYF. CDR3 DNA: TGTGCCTGGAGTGTCGGGGAGACCCAGTACTTC.

The gene calls are TRBV29-1 and TRBJ1-6; D might be TRBD1 (6 bases). CDR3 size: 13 residues. Germline CDR1 and CDR2: SQVTM and ANQGSEA. Deletions cut 7 bases from V and 7 bases from J, with 14 bases between. The CDR3 sequence: CSAMGDMNSPLHF. Written as DNA, the CDR3 is TGCAGCGCCATGGGGGACATGAATTCACCCCTCCACTTT.

As regards this clone: Other DNA sequences in this specimen translate into the identical CDR3. The chain carries TRBV10-3 and TRBJ1-2; 10 nucleotides match TRBD1. From germline, CDR1 is ENHRY and CDR2 SYGVKD. CDR3 length: 15 residues. V was pared by 4 bases and J by 2 bases, with 4 bases of the junction left unmatched. CDR3 DNA: TGTGCCATCAGTGCTCCGGGACAGGGGAACTATGGCTACACCTTC. It codes for CAISAPGQGNYGYTF.

As DNA, the CDR3 is TGTGCCAGTAGTTTTGCAGTTAATGGTCAGCCCCAGCATTTT. It is translated as CASSFAVNGQPQHF. The J gene is TRBJ1-5, the V gene TRBV19; D call uncertain. The germline CDR1 and CDR2 sequences are LNHDA and SQIVND (reference sequence). CDR3 length: 14 amino acids. Trimming took off 5 bases at V and 6 bases at J, with 14 bases between the two ends.

V is TRBV4-1 and J is TRBJ1-5, with D possibly TRBD1 on 5 matching bases. CDR1 and CDR2 (germline): MGHRA, YSYEKL. The CDR3 totals 16 residues. V lost 4 bases to trimming and J lost 2 bases, with 15 bases between them. Written as DNA, the CDR3 is TGCGCCAGCAGCCTCCAGGGTTTTGGGGGCAATCAGCCCCAGCATTTT. Translating it yields CASSLQGFGGNQPQHF.

This clone was counted between two and nine times. V and J are TRBV30 and TRBJ1-1; D gene ambiguous. CDR3 length: 12 residues. Trimming stripped 5 bases from V and 5 bases from J, with 12 bases between. Germline V CDR1 and CDR2: GTSNPN, SVGIG (reference sequence). The CDR3 sequence is CAWGSGGTEAFF. In DNA, the CDR3 is TGTGCCTGGGGGAGTGGTGGGACTGAAGCTTTCTTT.

The chain uses TRBV30 and TRBJ1-1; TRBD1 might be the D (5 bases). The CDR3 extends over 12 amino acids. Trimming stripped 3 bases from V and 10 bases from J, with 15 bases between. CDR1 GTSNPN and CDR2 SVGIG come from the germline V gene (reference sequence). The CDR3 sequence is CAWRGGKVGAFF. CDR3 sequence (DNA): TGTGCCTGGAGGGGGGGAAAGGTGGGAGCTTTCTTT. The full variable domain, completed using reference TRBV30 and TRBJ1-1, is SQTIHQWPATLVQPVGSPLSLECTVEGTSNPNLYWYRQAAGRGLQLLFYSVGIGQISSEVPQNLSASRPQDRQFILSSKKLLLSDSGFYLCAWRGGKVGAFFGQGTRLTVV.

V gene TRBV7-3 combines with J gene TRBJ1-1, with 8 nucleotides matching TRBD1. The CDR3 spans 16 residues. Losses at the gene ends were 5 bases for V and 0 bases for J; bases not matched to a gene: 8. From germline, CDR1 is SGHTA and CDR2 FQGTGA. In nucleotides, the CDR3 is TGTGCCAGCAGCGGACAATCGGGACAGGTGAACACTGAAGCTTTCTTT. Amino acids: CASSGQSGQVNTEAFF.

The CDR3 region has the DNA TGTGCCATCAAAAACCCGGCCGGGGTGGGCGAGCAGTTCTTC. Amino acid sequence: CAIKNPAGVGEQFF. The gene calls are TRBV10-3 and TRBJ2-1; tentatively, D is TRBD2 (5 bases). Germline CDR1 is ENHRY and CDR2 is SYGVKD. Trimming took off 7 bases at V and 10 bases at J, with 20 bases between the two ends. The CDR3 consists of 14 residues.

This chain joins TRBV6-1 and TRBJ1-1; no firm D call. The CDR3 sequence is 13 residues long. Trimming removed 0 bases at V and 7 bases at J, with 9 bases between. CDR1 and CDR2 (germline): MNHNS, SASEGT. The CDR3 bases are TGTGCCAGCAGTGAAGCCCTTATGGGTGAAGCTTTCTTT. Protein sequence: CASSEALMGEAFF.

The rearrangement links TRBV11-2 to TRBJ2-4; TRBD2 matches 7 bases. CDR1 and CDR2 from the germline V gene are SGHAT and FQNNGV. The CDR3 contains 16 residues. V was pared by 6 bases and J by 0 bases, with 8 bases of the junction left unmatched. CDR3 protein: CASRPLGGLAKNIQYF. The CDR3, as DNA: TGTGCCAGCAGACCTCTCGGGGGGTTAGCCAAAAACATTCAGTACTTC.

For this clone: Other DNA variants within this sample encode the same CDR3. The chain links TRBV18 to TRBJ2-6, with 9 bases fitting TRBD1. With 6 bases clipped from V and 0 bases from J, the junction kept 6 bases outside the gene matches. The germline V gene encodes CDR1 KGHSH and CDR2 LQKENI. This CDR3 contains 17 residues. Here the CDR3 reads CASSPGTGSSGANVLTF. In nucleotides, the CDR3 is TGTGCCAGCTCTCCCGGGACAGGGAGCTCTGGGGCCAACGTCCTGACTTTC.

This clone was seen more than once but under ten times. The chain has TRBV9 and TRBJ1-5; TRBD1 might be the D (6 bases). There are 14 residues in the CDR3. V dropped 6 bases and J dropped 6 bases, with 16 bases sitting between them. Germline V gene lookup returns CDR1 SGDLS and CDR2 YYNGEE. The CDR3 loop is CASTLPGGSQPQHF. CDR3 in DNA: TGTGCCAGCACCCTCCCTGGGGGCAGTCAGCCCCAGCATTTT.

This chain links TRBV18 with TRBJ1-1; D is undetermined. Germline V gives CDR1 KGHSH, CDR2 LQKENI. The germline V and J ends were trimmed by 1 base and 4 bases, with 10 bases remaining between them. CDR3 length: 14 amino acids. The CDR3 is CASSPLDGVTEAFF. CDR3 DNA: TGTGCCAGCTCACCACTCGACGGGGTCACTGAAGCTTTCTTT.

In this sample, this clone turned up a few times. J is TRBJ2-5 and V is TRBV27, with 14 bases aligning to TRBD2. Per germline, CDR1 MNHEY and CDR2 SMNVEV (reference sequence). V shed 5 bases, J shed 2 bases, and the junction held 10 bases outside the gene matches. The CDR3 runs to 18 residues. CDR3 nucleotide sequence: TGTGCCAGCAGTCCCCGGACTAGCGGGGGGTTATATCAAGAGACCCAGTACTTC. Translation: CASSPRTSGGLYQETQYF.

Only a few counts were recorded for this clone. The chain links TRBV27 to TRBJ1-4; tentatively, D is TRBD1 (6 bases). Germline V CDR1 and CDR2: MNHEY, SMNVEV (reference sequence). CDR3 length: 14 residues. V lost 2 bases and J lost 8, with 12 bases in between. The DNA for the CDR3 is TGTGCCAGCAGTTTAGAGGGGGTCGGGGAAAAACTGTTTTTT. It specifies CASSLEGVGEKLFF.